Sequencing of this T cell receptor beta chain was carried out in a study of CD8 T cells in Susac syndrome. Germline CDR1 GTSNPN, CDR2 SVGIG (reference sequence). CDR3 length equals 14 residues. With 0 bases removed from V and 3 bases from J, the gap between germline ends came to 12 bases. RNA totalling roughly 0.45 to 1 ug underwent reverse transcription with random hexamers. The TCR beta CDR3 was amplified by immunoSEQ multiplex PCR across 54 Vbeta, 13 Jbeta. TCRdb called the immunoSEQ multiplex PCR reads again in MiXCR, with one record for every CDR3 protein. The sample shows about 140,000 distinct CDR3 sequences, around 94% of them seen only once. CD8+ and CD4+ T cells from blood underwent TCR beta sequencing. Negative isolation was used for CD8+ and CD4+ T cells, and FACS enrichment was applied to TEMRA cells.

The sequence came from a human donor in good health. The specimen was CD8+ T cells from PBMCs. This rearrangement joins TRBV30 to TRBJ2-7; a weak D match, TRBD1 (6 bases). This CDR3 reads CAWSVGGTVYEQYF. DNA of the CDR3: TGTGCCTGGAGTGTAGGGGGTACAGTCTACGAGCAGTACTTC.